Presented here are 4 T cell receptor beta chains from one specimen sequenced in a study of technical replicates of blood from a handful of donors. Assay used: immunoSEQ multiplex PCR; TCRdb lists only in-frame clones, some missing. The sample lists about 62,000 clones, 87% seen once, with about 5.2% in the top ten. Material for sequencing was PBMCs. Receptors originate from a human donor in good health. Some clones in this sample may be carry-over from other donors' samples.

The chain couples TRBV7-2 to TRBJ2-7; D possibly corresponds to TRBD1 (7 bases). This CDR3 spans 14 amino acids. With 4 bases removed from V and 3 bases from J, the gap between germline ends came to 13 bases. Germline assignment: CDR1 SGHTA and CDR2 FQGNSA. The CDR3, as DNA: TGTGCCAGCAGCTCGACAGGGACTTTCTACGAGCAGTACTTC. It yields the protein CASSSTGTFYEQYF.

The rearrangement links TRBV7-3 to TRBJ2-1; 13 positions agree with TRBD2. CDR1 and CDR2 (germline): SGHTA, FQGTGA. CDR3 size: 19 residues. V dropped 0 bases and J dropped 4; count of bases not matched to a gene: 9. CDR3 in DNA: TGTGCCAGCAGCTTAACGCCAACGCGGACTAGCGGGGGTTACAATGAGCAGTTCTTC. It codes for CASSLTPTRTSGGYNEQFF.

The chain combines TRBV5-6 with TRBJ2-2, with TRBD2 matching over 15 bases. Germline loops: CDR1 SGHDT, CDR2 YYEEEE. This CDR3 has 17 amino acids. V lost 3 bases, J lost 6 bases, and 6 bases stayed unmatched. DNA for the CDR3: TGTGCCAGCAGCTGGGGACTAGCGGGGGGTCGATCCGGGGAGCTGTTTTTT. Its translation: CASSWGLAGGRSGELFF.

The V call is TRBV29-1, the J call TRBJ2-7; D is unresolved. V was shortened by 7 bases and J by 3 bases, with 13 bases between the two germline ends. In germline, CDR1 is SQVTM, CDR2 ANQGSEA. This CDR3 has 12 residues. The CDR3 here is CSAETESYEQYF. The CDR3 region has the DNA TGCAGCGCAGAAACAGAGAGCTACGAGCAGTACTTC.